This T cell receptor (beta chain) came from a study of OX40 agonist ivuxolimab in advanced cancers. This clone was picked up a small number of times. V was pared by 7 bases and J by 11 bases, with 7 bases of the junction left unmatched. Germline CDR1 and CDR2: DFQATT and SNEGSKA (reference sequence). The CDR3 contains 10 residues. The table came from immunoSEQ multiplex PCR; TCRdb's copy has only in-frame clones and leaves some out. The data show more than 60,000 clones, 86% seen once. The material was CD4+ or CD8+ T cells sorted from blood, obtained in a trial of the OX40 agonist ivuxolimab. This TCR was sampled from an adult with an advanced solid tumor such as melanoma, head and neck, liver or kidney cancer. The chain combines TRBV20-1 with TRBJ1-1; 7 bases line up with TRBD1. The CDR3 loop reads CSVEDRWAFF. The CDR3 coding sequence is TGCAGTGTCGAGGACAGGTGGGCTTTCTTT.